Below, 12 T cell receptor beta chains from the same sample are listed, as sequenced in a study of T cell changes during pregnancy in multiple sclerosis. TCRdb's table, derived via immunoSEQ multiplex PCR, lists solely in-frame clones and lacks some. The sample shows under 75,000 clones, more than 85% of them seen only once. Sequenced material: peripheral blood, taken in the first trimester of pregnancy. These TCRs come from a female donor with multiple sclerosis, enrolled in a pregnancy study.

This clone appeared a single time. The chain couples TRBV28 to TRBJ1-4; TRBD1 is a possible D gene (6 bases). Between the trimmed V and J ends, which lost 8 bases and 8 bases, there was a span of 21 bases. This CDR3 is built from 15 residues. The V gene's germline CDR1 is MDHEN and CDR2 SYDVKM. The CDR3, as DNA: TGTGCCAGCCGCGGCGGGGGCGTTCTTATCGAAAAACTGTTTTTT. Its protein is CASRGGGVLIEKLFF.

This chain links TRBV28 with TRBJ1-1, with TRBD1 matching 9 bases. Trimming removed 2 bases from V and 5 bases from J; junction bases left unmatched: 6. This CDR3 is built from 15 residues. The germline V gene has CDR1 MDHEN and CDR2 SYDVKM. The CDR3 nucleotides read TGTGCCAGCAGTTTACCGGGACAGGGAAAGACTGAAGCTTTCTTT. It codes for CASSLPGQGKTEAFF.

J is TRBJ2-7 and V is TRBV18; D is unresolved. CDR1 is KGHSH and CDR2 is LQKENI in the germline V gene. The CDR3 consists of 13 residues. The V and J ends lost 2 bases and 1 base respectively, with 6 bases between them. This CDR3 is CASSPYGSYEQYF. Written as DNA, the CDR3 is TGTGCCAGCTCACCATACGGTTCCTACGAGCAGTACTTC.

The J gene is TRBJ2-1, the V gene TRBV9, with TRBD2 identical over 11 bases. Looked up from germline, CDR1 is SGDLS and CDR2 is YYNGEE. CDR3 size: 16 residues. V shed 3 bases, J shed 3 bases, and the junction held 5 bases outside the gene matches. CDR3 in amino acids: CASSGPGLADYNEQFF. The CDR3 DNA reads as TGTGCCAGCAGCGGGCCGGGACTAGCGGACTACAATGAGCAGTTCTTC.

The CDR3 sequence is CASSQRGTGRNIQYF. The CDR3 DNA reads TGCGCCAGCAGTCAGCGAGGGACAGGGAGGAACATTCAGTACTTC. The V call is TRBV23-1, the J call TRBJ2-4, with 9 positions matching TRBD1. TRBV23-1 is filed as an ORF, its function uncertain. V lost 3 bases to trimming and J lost 7 bases; unmatched junction nucleotides: 7. This CDR3 is built from 15 residues.

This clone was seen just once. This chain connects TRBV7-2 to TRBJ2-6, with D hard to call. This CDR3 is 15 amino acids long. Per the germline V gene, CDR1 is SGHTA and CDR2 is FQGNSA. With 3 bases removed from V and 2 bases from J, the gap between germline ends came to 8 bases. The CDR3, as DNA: TGTGCCAGCAGCTTTAGAGGCGCTGGGGCCAACGTCCTGACTTTC. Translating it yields CASSFRGAGANVLTF.

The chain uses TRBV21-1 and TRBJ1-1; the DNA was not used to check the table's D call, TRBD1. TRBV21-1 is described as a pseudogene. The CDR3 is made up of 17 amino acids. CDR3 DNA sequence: TGTGCCAGCAGCCCCTGGAGAACCGGGACAGCCAACATGGAAGCTTTCTTT. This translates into CASSPWRTGTANMEAFF.

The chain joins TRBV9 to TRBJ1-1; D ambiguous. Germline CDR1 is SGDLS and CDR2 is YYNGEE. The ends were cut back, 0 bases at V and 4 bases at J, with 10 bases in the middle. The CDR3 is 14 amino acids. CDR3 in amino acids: CASSVVGGTTEAFF. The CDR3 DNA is TGTGCCAGCAGCGTAGTCGGCGGAACCACTGAAGCTTTCTTT.

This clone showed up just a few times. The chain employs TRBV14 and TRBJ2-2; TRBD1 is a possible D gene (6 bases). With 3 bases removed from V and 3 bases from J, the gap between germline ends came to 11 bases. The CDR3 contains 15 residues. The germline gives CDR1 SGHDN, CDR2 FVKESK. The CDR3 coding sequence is TGTGCCAGCAGCCATCAGGGGTGGTACACCGGGGAGCTGTTTTTT. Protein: CASSHQGWYTGELFF.

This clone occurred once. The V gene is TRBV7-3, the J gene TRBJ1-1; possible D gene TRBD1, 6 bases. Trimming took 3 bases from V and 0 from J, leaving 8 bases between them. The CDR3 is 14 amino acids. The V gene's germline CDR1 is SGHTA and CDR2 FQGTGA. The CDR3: CASSLDSMNTEAFF. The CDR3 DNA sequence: TGTGCCAGCAGCTTGGACAGTATGAACACTGAAGCTTTCTTT.

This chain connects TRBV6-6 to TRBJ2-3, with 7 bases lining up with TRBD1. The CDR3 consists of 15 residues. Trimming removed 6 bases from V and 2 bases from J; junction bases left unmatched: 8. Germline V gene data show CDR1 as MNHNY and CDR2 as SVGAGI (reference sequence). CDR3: CASSIDRDHTDTQYF. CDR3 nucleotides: TGTGCCAGCAGCATAGACAGGGACCACACAGATACGCAGTATTTT.

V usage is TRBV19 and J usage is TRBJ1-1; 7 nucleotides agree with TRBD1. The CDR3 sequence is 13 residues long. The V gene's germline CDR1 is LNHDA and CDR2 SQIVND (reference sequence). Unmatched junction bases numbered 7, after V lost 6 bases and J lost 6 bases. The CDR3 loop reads CASSRQGRAEAFF. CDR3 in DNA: TGTGCCAGTAGCAGACAGGGACGGGCTGAAGCTTTCTTT.